This T cell receptor beta chain was obtained from a study of sequential checkpoint blockade in melanoma (dated by TCRdb to about 2019). A note on the overall study: Using 1:1 randomization, the trial assigned patients either to first-line nivolumab followed by ipilimumab (arm A) or to ipilimumab followed by nivolumab (arm B). Both trial sequences were followed by maintenance nivolumab.

The immunoSEQ Assay was used to immunosequence TCRbeta CDR3 regions from genomic DNA. Genomic DNA was amplified by bias-controlled multiplex PCR before high-throughput sequencing. For the original study's pipeline: To quantify the absolute abundance of each unique TCRbeta CDR3 region, the sequences were collapsed and filtered. Clonality, defined as 1 minus Pielou's evenness, was calculated using only productive rearrangements. Clones with significantly greater frequencies in on-treatment versus baseline samples were identified using a previously published method. Here the immuneACCESS table is served through TCRdb, limited to in-frame sequences with V and J called. Missing clones are a known gap in these copies; in checked studies unresolved V genes cover under half, and the rest lacks a known reason. The V and J calls and clone size were taken over from that table, and D and trimming were inferred from the DNA. This sample has approximately 20,000 clones in its table, and approximately 57% of those were observed once. The ten largest clones capture 17% of the sample.

The treatment or condition label of this sample denotes: randomized to nivolumab then ipilimumab (arm A) or the reverse (arm B). None of the trial patients had been given prior DNA-damaging chemotherapy. On a FACS Aria II flow cytometer, live CD3+CD8+ cells that were negative for CD19 and CD56 were sorted from thawed PBMCs. Samples were obtained from patients with melanoma enrolled in CheckMate 064, a randomized, open-label phase II trial of sequential checkpoint blockade. Peripheral blood mononuclear cells were collected by leukapheresis, purified with Ficoll-Paque, and frozen in human serum with approximately 10% DMSO. Purity of sorted blood CD3+CD8+ cells was verified at >95% immediately after sorting, followed by DNA extraction. Regarding this clone: No antigen is known for it. Nothing much larger sits one base from this clone, and base qualities are not available.

Study-level results and caveats: The response-prediction model combining TCR metrics and mutation burden needs validation in larger, independent patient cohorts.

This receptor was taken from a human donor with melanoma. This specimen was CD8+ T cells sorted from blood (inferred from file names), taken from a patient given nivolumab and ipilimumab in sequence.

The CDR3 protein is CATRVEGTDTQYF. Read as DNA, the sequence is TGTGCCACCCGGGTGGAAGGCACAGATACGCAGTATTTT. The chain is made from TRBV15 and TRBJ2-3, with an unclear D gene assignment. The trim is 8 bases for V and 1 base for J, with a gap of 10 bases between the germline ends. Taken from the germline V gene (reference sequence), the CDR1 and CDR2 loops are LNHNV and YYDKDF. Spanning cysteine to phenylalanine, the CDR3 consists of 13 amino acids. Kept here is only the CDR3 DNA, which spans 39 bases and is read in frame from base 1.